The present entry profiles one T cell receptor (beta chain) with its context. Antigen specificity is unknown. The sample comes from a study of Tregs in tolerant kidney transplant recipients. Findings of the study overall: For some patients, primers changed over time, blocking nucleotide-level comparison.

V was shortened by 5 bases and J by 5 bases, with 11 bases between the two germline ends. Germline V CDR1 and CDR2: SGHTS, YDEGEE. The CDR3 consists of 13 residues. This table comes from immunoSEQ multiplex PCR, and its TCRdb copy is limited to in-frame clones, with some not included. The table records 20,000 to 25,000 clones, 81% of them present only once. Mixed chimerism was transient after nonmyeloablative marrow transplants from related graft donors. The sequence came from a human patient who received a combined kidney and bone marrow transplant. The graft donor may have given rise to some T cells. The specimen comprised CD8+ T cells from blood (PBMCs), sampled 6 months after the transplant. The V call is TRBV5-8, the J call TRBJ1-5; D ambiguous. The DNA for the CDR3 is TGTGCCAGCAGATCCGACATTTATCAGCCCCAGCATTTT. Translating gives CASRSDIYQPQHF.